A single sample gave rise to the 3 T cell receptor beta chains below, sequenced in a study of T cells in localized non-small cell lung cancer. TCRdb keeps only in-frame clones here, not all; method: immunoSEQ multiplex PCR. The table has some 28,000 clones, about nine tenths seen once. This specimen consisted of peripheral blood, obtained before any cancer treatment. The receptors derive from a male donor at least 60 years old with stage I lung adenocarcinoma.

The rearrangement joins TRBV7-2 to TRBJ2-7; D is perhaps TRBD1 or TRBD2 (5 bases each). With 2 bases removed from V and 0 bases from J, the gap between germline ends came to 11 bases. The CDR3 is made up of 15 amino acids. Germline V gene sequence: CDR1 SGHTA, CDR2 FQGNSA. The CDR3: CASSLYGGFSYEQYF. CDR3 nucleotides: TGTGCCAGCAGCTTATATGGGGGATTCTCCTACGAGCAGTACTTC.

CDR3 in amino acids: CASSRQPQIQETQYF. The CDR3 DNA is TGTGCCAGTAGTAGGCAGCCCCAGATCCAAGAGACCCAGTACTTC. V gene TRBV19 combines with J gene TRBJ2-5, with D unclear. V lost 4 bases, J lost 1 base, and 13 bases lay in between. The germline V gene encodes CDR1 LNHDA and CDR2 SQIVND (reference sequence). This CDR3 region has 15 residues.

The chain is built from TRBV7-9 and TRBJ1-2; D remains ambiguous. Trimming removed 1 base at V and 7 bases at J, with 13 bases between. This CDR3 contains 14 residues. Germline V gene sequence: CDR1 SEHNR, CDR2 FQNEAQ (reference sequence). The CDR3 is CASSLDQPWGGYTF. CDR3 bases: TGTGCCAGCAGCTTAGATCAGCCTTGGGGTGGCTACACCTTC. The whole variable domain, filled in from reference TRBV7-9 and TRBJ1-2, reads DTGVSQNPRHKITKRGQNVTFRCDPISEHNRLYWYRQTLGQGPEFLTYFQNEAQLEKSRLLSDRFSAERPKGSFSTLEIQRTEQGDSAMYLCASSLDQPWGGYTFGSGTRLTVV.